This TCR beta chain stems from a study of shared clonotypes between healthy human individuals. Using immunoSEQ multiplex PCR, the repertoire was profiled, and TCRdb retains in-frame clones only, with some absent. The sample comprises over 750,000 clones, 96% of which are singletons, and less than 0.3% rests with the top ten. The V gene lost 1 base and the J gene lost 4 bases, with 10 bases spanning the gap. CDR3 length equals 14 residues. Germline lookup yields CDR1 LGHNA and CDR2 YSLEER. Overall study results and limits: There were few donors, and this limited the genetic and exposure-history diversity represented.

On this clone itself: The antigen is unknown.

Terminally differentiated effector memory CD45RA+ cells were excluded from the naive CD8 cells, which were CD45RO-negative and positively selected for CCR7. Sequenced material: naive CD8+ T cells sorted from blood. This clonotype was sampled from a man aged 25 to 45 in good health. The V gene is TRBV4-3, the J gene TRBJ1-2; TRBD1 is a possible D gene (5 bases). In DNA form, the CDR3 reads TGCGCCAGCAGCCAAGGGGACTTAAGCTATGGCTACACCTTC. It codes for CASSQGDLSYGYTF.